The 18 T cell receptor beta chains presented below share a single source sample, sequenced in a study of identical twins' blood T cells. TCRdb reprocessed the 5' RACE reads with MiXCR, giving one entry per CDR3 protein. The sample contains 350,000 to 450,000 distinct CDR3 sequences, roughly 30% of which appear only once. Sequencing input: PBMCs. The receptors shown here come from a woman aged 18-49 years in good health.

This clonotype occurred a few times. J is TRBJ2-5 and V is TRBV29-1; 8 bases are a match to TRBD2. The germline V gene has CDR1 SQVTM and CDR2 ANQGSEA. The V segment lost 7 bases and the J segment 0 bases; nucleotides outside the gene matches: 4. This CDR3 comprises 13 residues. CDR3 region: CSALLADQETQYF. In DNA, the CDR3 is TGCAGCGCCCTACTAGCGGACCAAGAGACCCAGTACTTC.

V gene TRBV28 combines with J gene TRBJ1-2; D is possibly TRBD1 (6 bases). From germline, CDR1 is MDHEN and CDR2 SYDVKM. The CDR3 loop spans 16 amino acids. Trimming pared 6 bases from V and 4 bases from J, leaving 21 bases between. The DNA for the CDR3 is TGTGCCAGCAGCTCTACAGGGACGATTCGGAGCTATGGCTACACCTTC. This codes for CASSSTGTIRSYGYTF.

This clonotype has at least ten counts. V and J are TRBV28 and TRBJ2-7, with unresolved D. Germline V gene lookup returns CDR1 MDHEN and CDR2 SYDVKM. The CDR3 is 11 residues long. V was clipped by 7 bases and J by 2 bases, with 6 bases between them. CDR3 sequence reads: CASTHAYEQYF. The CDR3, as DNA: TGTGCCAGCACTCACGCCTACGAGCAGTACTTC.

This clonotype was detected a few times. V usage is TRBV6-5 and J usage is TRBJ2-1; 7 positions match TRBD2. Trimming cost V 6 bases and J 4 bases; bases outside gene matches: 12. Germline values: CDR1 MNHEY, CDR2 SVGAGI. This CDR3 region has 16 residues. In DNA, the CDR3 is TGTGCCAGCAGAACTCCCCGGGACTACCCATACAATGAGCAGTTCTTC. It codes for CASRTPRDYPYNEQFF.

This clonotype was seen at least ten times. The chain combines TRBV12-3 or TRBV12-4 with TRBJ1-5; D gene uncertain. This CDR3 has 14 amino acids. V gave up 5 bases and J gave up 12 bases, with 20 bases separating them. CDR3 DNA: TGTGCCAGCAGTGCTGCATGGGCCTCGAAGGGCCAGCATTTT. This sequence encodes CASSAAWASKGQHF.

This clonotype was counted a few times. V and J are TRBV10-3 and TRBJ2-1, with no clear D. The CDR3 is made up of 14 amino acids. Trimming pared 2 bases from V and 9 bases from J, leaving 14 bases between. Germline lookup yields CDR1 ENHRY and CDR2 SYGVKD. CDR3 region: CAISESTRTVEQFF. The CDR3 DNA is TGTGCCATCAGTGAGAGTACTCGGACGGTTGAGCAGTTCTTC.

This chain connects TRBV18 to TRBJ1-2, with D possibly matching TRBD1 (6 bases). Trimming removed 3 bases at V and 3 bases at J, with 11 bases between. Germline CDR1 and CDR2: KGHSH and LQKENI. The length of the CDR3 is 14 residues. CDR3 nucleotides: TGTGCCAGCTCACCTACCAGGACAGACTATGGCTACACCTTC. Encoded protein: CASSPTRTDYGYTF.

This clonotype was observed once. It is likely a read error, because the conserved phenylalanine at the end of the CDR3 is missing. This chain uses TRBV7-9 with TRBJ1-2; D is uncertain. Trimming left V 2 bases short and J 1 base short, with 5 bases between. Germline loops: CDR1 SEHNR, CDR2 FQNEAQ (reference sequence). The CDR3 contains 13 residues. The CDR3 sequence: CASSLQINYGYTS. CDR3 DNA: TGTGCCAGCAGCTTACAGATTAACTATGGCTACACCTCC.

The CDR3 loop is CASSQEPGNTQYF. CDR3 sequence (DNA): TGTGCCAGCAGCCAAGAACCGGGCAATACGCAGTATTTT. The rearrangement uses TRBV3-1 and TRBJ2-3; D gene ambiguous. The length of the CDR3 is 13 residues. Deletions cut 0 bases from V and 7 bases from J, with 8 bases between. CDR1 LGHDT and CDR2 YNNKEL come from the germline V gene (reference sequence).

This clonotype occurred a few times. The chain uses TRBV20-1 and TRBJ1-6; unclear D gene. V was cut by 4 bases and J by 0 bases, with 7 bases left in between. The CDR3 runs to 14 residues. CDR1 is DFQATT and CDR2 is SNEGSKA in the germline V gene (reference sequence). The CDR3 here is CSATRPSYNSPLHF. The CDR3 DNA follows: TGCAGTGCTACCCGGCCCTCCTATAATTCACCCCTCCACTTT.

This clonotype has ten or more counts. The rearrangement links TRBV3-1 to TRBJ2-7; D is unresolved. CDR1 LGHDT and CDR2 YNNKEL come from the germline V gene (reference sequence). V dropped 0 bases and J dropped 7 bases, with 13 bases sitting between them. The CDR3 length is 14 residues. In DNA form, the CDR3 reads TGTGCCAGCAGCCAAGAAAGAGCACTTTATGAGCAGTACTTC. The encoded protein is CASSQERALYEQYF.

The CDR3 region has the DNA TGTGCCAGCAGTGTGCGGGGGATGGCTGGAAACACCATATATTTT. Its translation: CASSVRGMAGNTIYF. This chain links TRBV2 with TRBJ1-3, with D possibly matching TRBD1 (5 bases). CDR1 and CDR2 (germline): SNHLY, FYNNEI. The CDR3 has 15 amino acids. V was trimmed by 4 bases and J by 2 bases, leaving 12 bases between them.

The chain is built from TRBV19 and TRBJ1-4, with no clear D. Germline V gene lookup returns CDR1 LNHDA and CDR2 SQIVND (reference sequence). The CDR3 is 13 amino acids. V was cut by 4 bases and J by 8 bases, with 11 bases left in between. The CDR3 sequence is CASSTSLREKLFF. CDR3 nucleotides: TGTGCCAGTAGTACATCTCTACGAGAAAAACTGTTTTTT.

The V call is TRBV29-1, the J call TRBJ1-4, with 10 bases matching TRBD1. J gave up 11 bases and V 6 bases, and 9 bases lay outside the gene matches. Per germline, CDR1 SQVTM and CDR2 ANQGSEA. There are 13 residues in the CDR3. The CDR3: CSVSEGGQGKLFF. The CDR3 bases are TGCAGCGTATCGGAGGGGGGACAGGGGAAACTGTTTTTT.

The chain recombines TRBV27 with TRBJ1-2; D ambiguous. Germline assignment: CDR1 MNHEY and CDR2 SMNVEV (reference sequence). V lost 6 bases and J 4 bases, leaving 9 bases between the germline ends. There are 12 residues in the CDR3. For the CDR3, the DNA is TGTGCCAGCAGGAAGGATCCCTATGGCTACACCTTC. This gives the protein CASRKDPYGYTF.

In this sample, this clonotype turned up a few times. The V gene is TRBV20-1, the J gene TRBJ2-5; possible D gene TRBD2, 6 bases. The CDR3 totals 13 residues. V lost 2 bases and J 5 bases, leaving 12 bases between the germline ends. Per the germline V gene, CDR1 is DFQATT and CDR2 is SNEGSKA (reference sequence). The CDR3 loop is CSARWTGVETQYF. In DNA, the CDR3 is TGCAGTGCTAGATGGACGGGAGTTGAGACCCAGTACTTC.

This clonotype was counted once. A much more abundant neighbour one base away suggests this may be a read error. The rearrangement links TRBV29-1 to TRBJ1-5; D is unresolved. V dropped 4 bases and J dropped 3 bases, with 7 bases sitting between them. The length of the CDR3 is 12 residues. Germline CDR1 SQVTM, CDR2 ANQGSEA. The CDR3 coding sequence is TGCAGCGTTGGCGTGTTCAATCAGCCCCAGCATTTT. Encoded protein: CSVGVFNQPQHF.

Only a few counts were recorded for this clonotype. The CDR3 region is CSASSTGLHSNTQYF. DNA for the CDR3: TGCAGTGCTAGTTCGACGGGACTCCACTCAAATACGCAGTATTTT. The chain employs TRBV20-1 and TRBJ2-3, with D possibly being TRBD2 (6 bases). The ends were cut back, 3 bases at V and 7 bases at J, with 20 bases in the middle. The CDR3 spans 15 residues. CDR1 is DFQATT and CDR2 is SNEGSKA in the germline V gene (reference sequence).